The entry that follows covers one T cell receptor beta chain sequence. These data are taken from a study of blood T cell repertoires in COVID-19. Some clones are missing from TCRdb's copy, which holds only in-frame ones; the method was immunoSEQ multiplex PCR. The sample yields about 170,000 clones, 85% to 95% seen once. This sequence was found in a man over 45 with acute or convalescent COVID-19. Sequenced material: peripheral blood.

The DNA of the CDR3 is TGTGCCAGCAGGGGGACTAGTCCCGGGGAGCTGTTTTTT. It yields the protein CASRGTSPGELFF. The J gene is TRBJ2-2, the V gene TRBV12-3 or TRBV12-4; 8 bases are shared with TRBD2. J was trimmed by 6 bases and V by 6 bases; bases with no gene match: 3. This CDR3 has 13 residues.